This T cell receptor (beta chain) was captured by sequencing in a study of T-cell memory formation after mild COVID-19. Notes on the study in general: There were some responding clones in pre-infection memory, which suggested that cross-reactive memory had joined.

TCRdb redid the calling of the 5' RACE reads with MiXCR, one entry per CDR3 protein. The sample contains about 400,000 distinct CDR3 sequences, less than 25% of which appear only once. V dropped 2 bases and J dropped 2 bases, with 6 bases sitting between them. The CDR3 runs to 13 residues. This clonotype has just a few counts. The antigen remains undetermined. The V and J genes are TRBV12-3 or TRBV12-4 and TRBJ1-1; D remains ambiguous. The sequenced sample was PBMCs or a T cell subset sorted from them (not recorded which). The source of this sequence is an adult woman who had mild COVID-19 (a few samples of this study predate the infection). Cell type and time point are not known. CDR3 in DNA: TGTGCCAGCAGTTTATCCATCAACACTGAAGCTTTCTTT. This encodes CASSLSINTEAFF.